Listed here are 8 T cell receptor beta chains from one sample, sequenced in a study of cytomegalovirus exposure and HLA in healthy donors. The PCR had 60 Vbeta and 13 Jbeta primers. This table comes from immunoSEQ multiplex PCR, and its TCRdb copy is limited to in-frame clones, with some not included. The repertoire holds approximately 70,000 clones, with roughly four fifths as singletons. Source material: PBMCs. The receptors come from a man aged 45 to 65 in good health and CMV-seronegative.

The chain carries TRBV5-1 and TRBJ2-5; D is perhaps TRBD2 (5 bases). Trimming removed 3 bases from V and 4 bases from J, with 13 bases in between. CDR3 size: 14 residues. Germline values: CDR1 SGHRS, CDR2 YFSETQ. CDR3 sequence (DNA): TGCGCCAGCAGCTCTGGTGGAGGAGGAGAGACCCAGTACTTC. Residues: CASSSGGGGETQYF.

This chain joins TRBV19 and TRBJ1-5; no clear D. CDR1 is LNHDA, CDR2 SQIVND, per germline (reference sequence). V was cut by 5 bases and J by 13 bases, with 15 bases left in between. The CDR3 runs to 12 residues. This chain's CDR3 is CASSSYPHPQHF. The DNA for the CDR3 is TGTGCCAGTAGTTCCTACCCCCACCCTCAGCATTTT.

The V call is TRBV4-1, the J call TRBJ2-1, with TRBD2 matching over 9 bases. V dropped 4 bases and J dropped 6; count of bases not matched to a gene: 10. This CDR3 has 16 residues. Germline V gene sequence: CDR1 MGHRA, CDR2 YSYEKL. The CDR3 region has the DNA TGCGCCAGCAGCCCCCCAGCGGGGGGTTTTGGCAATGAGCAGTTCTTC. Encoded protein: CASSPPAGGFGNEQFF.

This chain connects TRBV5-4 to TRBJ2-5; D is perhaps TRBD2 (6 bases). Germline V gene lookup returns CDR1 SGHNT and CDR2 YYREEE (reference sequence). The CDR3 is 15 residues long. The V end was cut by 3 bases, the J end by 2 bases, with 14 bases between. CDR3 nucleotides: TGTGCCAGCAGCTCGAGGGCGGGGAAGCAAGAGACCCAGTACTTC. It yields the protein CASSSRAGKQETQYF.

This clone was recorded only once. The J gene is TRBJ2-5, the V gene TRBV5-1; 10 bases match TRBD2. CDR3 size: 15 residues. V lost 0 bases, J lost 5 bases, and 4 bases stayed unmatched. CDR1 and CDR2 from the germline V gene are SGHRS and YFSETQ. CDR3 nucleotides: TGCGCCAGCAGCTTGGAGGGACTAGCGAGGGAGACCCAGTACTTC. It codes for CASSLEGLARETQYF.

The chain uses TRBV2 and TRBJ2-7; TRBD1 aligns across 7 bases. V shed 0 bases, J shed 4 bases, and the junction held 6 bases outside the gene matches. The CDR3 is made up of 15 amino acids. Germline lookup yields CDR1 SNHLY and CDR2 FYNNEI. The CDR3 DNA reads TGTGCCAGCAGTGAAGCTCTACAGGGGCTTTACGAGCAGTACTTC. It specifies CASSEALQGLYEQYF. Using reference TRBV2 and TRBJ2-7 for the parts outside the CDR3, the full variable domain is EPEVTQTPSHQVTQMGQEVILRCVPISNHLYFYWYRQILGQKVEFLVSFYNNEISEKSEIFDDQFSVERPDGSNFTLKIRSTKLEDSAMYFCASSEALQGLYEQYFGPGTRLTVT.

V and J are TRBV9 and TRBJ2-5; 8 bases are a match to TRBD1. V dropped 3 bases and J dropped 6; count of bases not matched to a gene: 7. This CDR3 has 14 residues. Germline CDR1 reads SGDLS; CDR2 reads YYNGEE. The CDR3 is CASSGIQGEQTQYF. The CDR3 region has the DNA TGTGCCAGCAGCGGAATACAGGGGGAGCAGACCCAGTACTTC.

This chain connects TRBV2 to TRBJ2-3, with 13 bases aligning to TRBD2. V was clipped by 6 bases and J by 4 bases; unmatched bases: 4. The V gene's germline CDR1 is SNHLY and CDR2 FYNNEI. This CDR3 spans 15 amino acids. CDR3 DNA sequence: TGTGCCAGCAGGCAACTAGCGGGGGGGGCAGATACGCAGTATTTT. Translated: CASRQLAGGADTQYF.